Each of the 30 T cell receptor beta chains below was sequenced from the same sample in a study of blood T cell repertoires in COVID-19 (dated by TCRdb to 2020 to 2022). The library was built by means of the immunoSEQ multiplex PCR assay. Held by TCRdb, this immuneACCESS table contains in-frame sequences only and omits some clones. Under half of the omission traces to an unresolved V gene where checked; the cause of the rest is unknown. The sample yields 200,000 or so clones; more than 70% were counted once. The ten largest make up approximately 7.4% of the sample. Sequenced: PBMCs or T cells enriched from blood (not recorded which). The source of these receptors is a woman aged 40-49 years with acute COVID-19.

V usage is TRBV5-4 and J usage is TRBJ1-1; D unclear. The germline V gene has CDR1 SGHNT and CDR2 YYREEE (reference sequence). The CDR3 length is 14 residues. Between the trimmed V and J ends, which lost 1 base and 6 bases, there was a span of 13 bases. CDR3 in amino acids: CASSLTAGWPEAFF. The CDR3 DNA is TGTGCCAGCAGCTTGACAGCCGGTTGGCCTGAAGCTTTCTTT.

This clone was counted between two and nine times. This chain joins TRBV28 and TRBJ2-1; 9 bases are shared with TRBD1. The ends lost 8 bases at V and 2 bases at J; junction bases unmatched: 4. The germline CDR1 and CDR2 sequences are MDHEN and SYDVKM. This CDR3 is built from 14 residues. CDR3 DNA: TGTGCCAGCCTGACAGGGGGACCCTACAATGAGCAGTTCTTC. Its translation is CASLTGGPYNEQFF.

The chain couples TRBV19 to TRBJ1-6, with no clear D. This CDR3 spans 12 amino acids. V lost 5 bases to trimming and J lost 7 bases, with 6 bases between them. CDR1 is LNHDA, CDR2 SQIVND, per germline (reference sequence). The CDR3 DNA sequence: TGTGCCAGTAGTGCCCTAAATTCACCCCTCCACTTT. Translation: CASSALNSPLHF.

Concerning this clone: Other DNA sequences in this sample translate to the same CDR3. This rearrangement joins TRBV5-4 to TRBJ1-2; D remains ambiguous. V was pared by 0 bases and J by 2 bases, with 5 bases between. The germline V gene has CDR1 SGHNT and CDR2 YYREEE (reference sequence). The CDR3 contains 13 residues. In nucleotides, the CDR3 is TGTGCCAGCAGCTTGGACAGCAACTATGGCTACACCTTC. Translation gives CASSLDSNYGYTF.

The V and J genes are TRBV28 and TRBJ1-2; D is possibly TRBD1 (6 bases). Germline assignment: CDR1 MDHEN and CDR2 SYDVKM. The V end was cut by 2 bases, the J end by 3 bases, with 13 bases between. The CDR3 is 15 residues long. In DNA form, the CDR3 reads TGTGCCAGCAGTTTAACGTACAGGGCTGACTATGGCTACACCTTC. It yields the protein CASSLTYRADYGYTF.

The V call is TRBV9, the J call TRBJ2-2; 9 nucleotides align to TRBD1. The V gene end was trimmed by 0 bases and the J gene end by 4 bases; junction bases not matched to a gene: 10. CDR3 size: 18 residues. The germline gives CDR1 SGDLS, CDR2 YYNGEE. CDR3 DNA: TGTGCCAGCAGCGTAGCTACGATGGGGACAGGGAGCACCGGGGAGCTGTTTTTT. Translation: CASSVATMGTGSTGELFF. The variable domain in full, with the rest retrieved from reference TRBV9 and TRBJ2-2, is DSGVTQTPKHLITATGQRVTLRCSPRSGDLSVYWYQQSLDQGLQFLIQYYNGEERAKGNILERFSAQQFPDLHSELNLSSLELGDSALYFCASSVATMGTGSTGELFFGEGSRLTVL.

The chain couples TRBV9 to TRBJ2-2; tentative D call: TRBD2 (5 bases). Germline CDR1 and CDR2: SGDLS and YYNGEE. CDR3 length: 15 residues. V was shortened by 1 base and J by 0 bases, with 7 bases between the two germline ends. CDR3 in DNA: TGTGCCAGCAGCGTAAGAGGGTCGAACACCGGGGAGCTGTTTTTT. This translates into CASSVRGSNTGELFF.

This clone was observed at least ten times. The chain links TRBV12-3 or TRBV12-4 to TRBJ2-1; perhaps TRBD2 as D (6 bases). This CDR3 region has 12 residues. V shed 3 bases and J shed 9 bases, with 9 bases lying between them. The CDR3 nucleotides read TGTGCCAGCAGTTTGACGGGGGTTGAGCAGTTCTTC. Amino acid sequence: CASSLTGVEQFF.

This chain uses TRBV5-1 with TRBJ2-5; tentative D call: TRBD2 (8 bases). The CDR3 has 14 amino acids. The germline V gene has CDR1 SGHRS and CDR2 YFSETQ. The germline V and J ends were trimmed by 4 bases and 3 bases, with 13 bases remaining between them. In DNA, the CDR3 is TGCGCCAGCAGCACGGGAGGGACAGAAGAGACCCAGTACTTC. It codes for CASSTGGTEETQYF. The entire variable domain, with the rest obtained from reference TRBV5-1 and TRBJ2-5, is as follows: KAGVTQTPRYLIKTRGQQVTLSCSPISGHRSVSWYQQTPGQGLQFLFEYFSETQRNKGNFPGRFSGRQFSNSRSEMNVSTLELGDSALYLCASSTGGTEETQYFGPGTRLLVL.

The chain recombines TRBV30 with TRBJ1-2; D gene unclear. Germline loops: CDR1 GTSNPN, CDR2 SVGIG (reference sequence). Trimming removed 3 bases from V and 1 base from J, with 6 bases in between. The CDR3 has 12 residues. The CDR3 DNA sequence: TGTGCCTGGAGGACGGGTAACTATGGCTACACCTTC. Translation: CAWRTGNYGYTF.

The chain combines TRBV5-4 with TRBJ2-6; 7 bases line up with TRBD2. Germline V gene sequence: CDR1 SGHNT, CDR2 YYREEE (reference sequence). V shed 2 bases and J 0 bases; nucleotides not matched to a gene: 5. This CDR3 is built from 17 residues. The CDR3 spells CASSLGRASSGANVLTF. Written as DNA, the CDR3 is TGTGCCAGCAGCTTAGGGAGGGCGAGCTCTGGGGCCAACGTCCTGACTTTC.

This rearrangement joins TRBV19 to TRBJ2-7; 12 bases align to TRBD1. Per germline, CDR1 LNHDA and CDR2 SQIVND (reference sequence). V dropped 5 bases and J dropped 4; count of bases not matched to a gene: 12. CDR3 length equals 17 residues. In DNA form, the CDR3 reads TGTGCCAGTAGTCCACTTTTCGGGACAGGGGGCAGGTACGAGCAGTACTTC. Translation: CASSPLFGTGGRYEQYF.

The chain uses TRBV15 and TRBJ1-1, with D possibly being TRBD1 (5 bases). Germline lookup yields CDR1 LNHNV and CDR2 YYDKDF (reference sequence). There are 14 residues in the CDR3. V was shortened by 0 bases and J by 10 bases, with 15 bases between the two germline ends. CDR3 DNA sequence: TGTGCCACCAGCAGAGAGTCAGGGTTCCGATCAGCTTTCTTT. Its translation: CATSRESGFRSAFF. The entire variable domain, with the rest obtained from reference TRBV15 and TRBJ1-1, is as follows: DAMVIQNPRYQVTQFGKPVTLSCSQTLNHNVMYWYQQKSSQAPKLLFHYYDKDFNNEADTPDNFQSRRPNTSFCFLDIRSPGLGDTAMYLCATSRESGFRSAFFGQGTRLTVV.

To note about this clone: Other DNA sequences in this specimen translate into the identical CDR3. The chain is built from TRBV30 and TRBJ2-5; 8 bases are a match to TRBD1. Germline V gives CDR1 GTSNPN, CDR2 SVGIG (reference sequence). The CDR3 is 13 residues long. Trimming cost V 0 bases and J 4 bases; bases outside gene matches: 1. CDR3 DNA sequence: TGTGCCTGGAGTGTGCAGGGGGCAGAGACCCAGTACTTC. Its protein product is CAWSVQGAETQYF.

The chain couples TRBV9 to TRBJ2-1, with TRBD2 matching 9 bases. The CDR3 runs to 16 residues. Germline V gene data show CDR1 as SGDLS and CDR2 as YYNGEE. V shed 0 bases and J 8 bases; nucleotides not matched to a gene: 9. CDR3 coding DNA: TGTGCCAGCAGCGTAGACGCGGGAGGGCTCTCCGATGAGCAGTTCTTC. It is translated as CASSVDAGGLSDEQFF. Using reference TRBV9 and TRBJ2-1 for the parts outside the CDR3, the full variable domain is DSGVTQTPKHLITATGQRVTLRCSPRSGDLSVYWYQQSLDQGLQFLIQYYNGEERAKGNILERFSAQQFPDLHSELNLSSLELGDSALYFCASSVDAGGLSDEQFFGPGTRLTVL.

This clone appeared a few times. V gene TRBV29-1 combines with J gene TRBJ2-7; a possible D gene is TRBD2 (5 bases). In germline, CDR1 is SQVTM, CDR2 ANQGSEA. Trimming took off 5 bases at V and 1 base at J, with 18 bases between the two ends. CDR3 length equals 15 residues. The CDR3 bases are TGCAGCGTTCAACTTATGAGGGCGGATTCCTACGAGCAGTACTTC. Its protein product is CSVQLMRADSYEQYF.

The chain couples TRBV19 to TRBJ1-1; 8 bases are a match to TRBD1. The junction had 7 bases not matched to a gene; V was cut back by 6 bases and J by 4 bases. Germline CDR1 and CDR2: LNHDA and SQIVND (reference sequence). The CDR3 loop spans 14 amino acids. The CDR3 here is CASRLGQGATEAFF. DNA for the CDR3: TGTGCCAGTAGGCTCGGACAGGGTGCCACTGAAGCTTTCTTT.

This clone was found once. This sequence joins TRBV28 and TRBJ1-2, with no clear D. The CDR3 length is 13 residues. The germline V and J ends were trimmed by 2 bases and 2 bases, with 6 bases remaining between them. The germline gives CDR1 MDHEN, CDR2 SYDVKM. The CDR3 sequence is CASSLGQNYGYTF. CDR3 DNA sequence: TGTGCCAGCAGTTTAGGTCAGAACTATGGCTACACCTTC.

This chain joins TRBV14 and TRBJ1-1; D is possibly TRBD1 (6 bases). The CDR3 has 16 amino acids. CDR1 SGHDN and CDR2 FVKESK come from the germline V gene. Trimming took off 4 bases at V and 2 bases at J, with 17 bases between the two ends. This CDR3 reads CASSRTLDSFNTEAFF. DNA of the CDR3: TGTGCCAGCAGCCGAACCCTGGACAGTTTTAACACTGAAGCTTTCTTT.

This clone was recorded many times. In the same sample, other DNA sequences code for this CDR3. The V gene is TRBV5-1, the J gene TRBJ1-4; D might be TRBD1 (5 bases). The CDR3 extends over 15 amino acids. The ends were cut back, 1 base at V and 0 bases at J, with 7 bases in the middle. Per germline, CDR1 SGHRS and CDR2 YFSETQ. The CDR3 DNA is TGCGCCAGCAGCTTGTCGGGGGCAACTAATGAAAAACTGTTTTTT. Protein product: CASSLSGATNEKLFF.

The rearrangement uses TRBV6-4 and TRBJ2-1, with 14 bases matching TRBD2. Germline V gene sequence: CDR1 MRHNA, CDR2 SNTAGT. This CDR3 has 14 residues. V trimming: 2 bases; J trimming: 9 bases; junction bases outside the gene matches: 0. CDR3 coding DNA: TGTGCCAGCAGTGACGGGACTAGCGGGAGTGAGCAGTTCTTC. Translating gives CASSDGTSGSEQFF.

V is TRBV5-1 and J is TRBJ2-5, with D possibly being TRBD2 (5 bases). V was clipped by 4 bases and J by 3 bases, with 16 bases between them. The CDR3 spans 15 residues. The germline V gene has CDR1 SGHRS and CDR2 YFSETQ. CDR3 nucleotides: TGCGCCAGCAGCCCGGACGGGATTCAAAAAGAGACCCAGTACTTC. Protein product: CASSPDGIQKETQYF. The complete variable domain, with remaining parts taken from reference TRBV5-1 and TRBJ2-5, reads KAGVTQTPRYLIKTRGQQVTLSCSPISGHRSVSWYQQTPGQGLQFLFEYFSETQRNKGNFPGRFSGRQFSNSRSEMNVSTLELGDSALYLCASSPDGIQKETQYFGPGTRLLVL.

CDR3 protein: CASRAGATYGYTF. The CDR3 DNA reads TGTGCCAGCAGGGCAGGGGCAACCTATGGCTACACCTTC. V gene TRBV28 combines with J gene TRBJ1-2; maybe TRBD1 (6 bases). The length of the CDR3 is 13 residues. Germline V lookup: CDR1 MDHEN, CDR2 SYDVKM. Between the trimmed V and J ends, which lost 6 bases and 4 bases, there was a span of 12 bases.

This clone is a singleton in its sample. The chain recombines TRBV19 with TRBJ1-1, with a weak D call TRBD1 (5 bases). This CDR3 comprises 14 residues. Trimming pared 5 bases from V and 0 bases from J, leaving 10 bases between. The germline CDR1 and CDR2 sequences are LNHDA and SQIVND (reference sequence). The CDR3, as DNA: TGTGCCAGTAGTGGCCGACAGATGAACACTGAAGCTTTCTTT. Translated: CASSGRQMNTEAFF. The entire variable domain, with the rest obtained from reference TRBV19 and TRBJ1-1, is as follows: DGGITQSPKYLFRKEGQNVTLSCEQNLNHDAMYWYRQDPGQGLRLIYYSQIVNDFQKGDIAEGYSVSREKKESFPLTVTSAQKNPTAFYLCASSGRQMNTEAFFGQGTRLTVV.

The rearrangement joins TRBV6-1 to TRBJ1-2, with TRBD1 as a possible D gene (5 bases). Germline V gives CDR1 MNHNS, CDR2 SASEGT. Trimming took off 4 bases at V and 3 bases at J, with 18 bases between the two ends. CDR3 length equals 16 residues. The CDR3 DNA follows: TGTGCCAGCAGTGCATCAGTACAGGCCGCCTACTATGGCTACACCTTC. As protein: CASSASVQAAYYGYTF.

The chain uses TRBV19 and TRBJ2-7; 7 nucleotides match TRBD2. The germline V gene has CDR1 LNHDA and CDR2 SQIVND (reference sequence). J gave up 4 bases and V 5 bases, and 5 bases lay outside the gene matches. The CDR3 is 13 amino acids. In DNA, the CDR3 is TGTGCCAGTAGTTCTTACGGGGGGTACGAGCAGTACTTC. Translated: CASSSYGGYEQYF.

The chain is built from TRBV6-5 and TRBJ2-5, with a tentative D call TRBD1 (5 bases). The CDR3 is 12 residues long. Looked up from germline, CDR1 is MNHEY and CDR2 is SVGAGI. Between the trimmed V and J ends, which lost 8 bases and 2 bases, there was a span of 9 bases. The CDR3 sequence is CASLTEQETQYF. CDR3 sequence (DNA): TGTGCCAGCTTGACAGAGCAAGAGACCCAGTACTTC.

The chain combines TRBV19 with TRBJ1-6; 7 bases align to TRBD1. CDR3 length: 17 residues. The V segment lost 5 bases and the J segment 0 bases; nucleotides outside the gene matches: 7. Germline lookup yields CDR1 LNHDA and CDR2 SQIVND (reference sequence). Here the CDR3 reads CASSDQQGSSYNSPLHF. The DNA of the CDR3 is TGTGCCAGTAGTGACCAACAGGGGTCCTCCTATAATTCACCCCTCCACTTT.

The chain couples TRBV7-8 to TRBJ1-4; perhaps TRBD1 as D (5 bases). Germline lookup yields CDR1 SGHVS and CDR2 FQNEAQ. This CDR3 has 17 residues. V gave up 8 bases and J gave up 5 bases, with 24 bases separating them. CDR3 loop: CASSPGAQAPINEKLFF. The CDR3 DNA reads TGTGCCAGCTCCCCTGGGGCGCAGGCCCCTATAAATGAAAAACTGTTTTTT. The full variable domain, with the rest looked up from reference TRBV7-8 and TRBJ1-4, is GAGVSQSPRYKVAKRGQDVALRCDPISGHVSLFWYQQALGQGPEFLTYFQNEAQLDKSGLPSDRFFAERPEGSVSTLKIQRTQQEDSAVYLCASSPGAQAPINEKLFFGSGTQLSVL.

V is TRBV9 and J is TRBJ1-2; perhaps TRBD1 as D (6 bases). V lost 3 bases and J lost 4, with 10 bases in between. The CDR3 covers 13 residues. The germline gives CDR1 SGDLS, CDR2 YYNGEE. The CDR3 sequence: CASSGDTFYGYTF. CDR3 bases: TGTGCCAGCAGCGGGGACACTTTCTATGGCTACACCTTC.